This TCR beta chain was identified in a study of T cells after yellow fever vaccination. On the study more broadly: The SMART-Seq v4 Ultra Low Input method served to prepare the low-cell-number fractions.

This clonotype occurred a few times. The CDR3 has 18 residues. Germline V gene lookup returns CDR1 SGHTA and CDR2 FQGNSA. Trimming removed 7 bases at V and 0 bases at J, with 23 bases between. Researchers made TCR cDNA using 5'RACE template switching, and this step added a universal primer site and UMIs. TCRdb called the 5' RACE reads again in MiXCR, with one record for every CDR3 protein. The profile shows some 400,000 distinct CDR3 sequences, about 17% of them singletons. The sequence came from a man younger than 30 who received the YFV17D yellow fever vaccine. The sample here was PBMCs, taken before the yellow fever booster vaccination. The rearrangement links TRBV7-2 to TRBJ2-3, with TRBD2 as a possible D gene (7 bases). This chain's CDR3 is CASKGGGGAFTSTDTQYF. DNA for the CDR3: TGTGCCAGCAAGGGAGGTGGGGGGGCCTTTACTAGCACAGATACGCAGTATTTT.